These T cell receptor beta chains were read from a single sample in a study of blood T cell repertoires in COVID-19. Sequencing was performed with immunoSEQ multiplex PCR; in TCRdb, only in-frame clones are kept and a portion is missing. The sample lists 300,000 to 400,000 clones, about 93% occurring once. Sequencing was carried out using peripheral blood. The receptors come from a young woman who had recovered from COVID-19. Both conserved end residues are part of each CDR3. The order of the fields is CDR3 length, D gene, V gene, clone size, J gene, CDR3 protein, CDR3 DNA. The D gene is left open where the match is weak. Clone size is not always given. Where it is, it says once, few, many or a class for expanded clones.

19	TRBD2	TRBV4-1	-	TRBJ2-4	CASSQDRQRGQVAKNIQYF	TGCGCCAGCAGCCAAGATCGTCAGCGGGGCCAGGTAGCCAAAAACATTCAGTACTTC
15	-	TRBV11-3	-	TRBJ2-3	CASSLFSGQTDTQYF	TGTGCCAGCAGCTTGTTCTCCGGACAAACAGATACGCAGTATTTT
19	-	TRBV7-9	-	TRBJ1-6	CASSLVAPRTGNYNSPLHF	TGTGCCAGCAGCTTAGTGGCACCCCGAACGGGAAACTATAATTCACCCCTCCACTTT
14	TRBD1	TRBV19	few	TRBJ1-1	CASEQGWENTEAFF	TGTGCCAGCGAACAGGGGTGGGAGAACACTGAAGCTTTCTTT
13	-	TRBV27	-	TRBJ2-6	CASSFSGANVLTF	TGTGCCAGCAGTTTCTCGGGGGCCAACGTCCTGACTTTC
14	-	TRBV4-3	-	TRBJ2-5	CASSQNGLKETQYF	TGCGCCAGCAGCCAAAACGGACTTAAGGAGACCCAGTACTTC
14	TRBD1	TRBV6-2/TRBV6-3	-	TRBJ1-1	CASSSTGLNTEAFF	TGTGCCAGCAGTTCGACAGGGCTGAACACTGAAGCTTTCTTT
14	TRBD1	TRBV7-9	-	TRBJ1-4	CASSFRDSHEKLFF	TGTGCCAGCAGCTTCCGGGACAGTCATGAAAAACTGTTTTTT
13	-	TRBV5-4	-	TRBJ2-4	CASSSRRDGACLF	TGTGCCAGCAGCTCCAGGCGCGATGGGGCCTGCCTTTTC
15	TRBD2	TRBV30	-	TRBJ2-5	CAWSVGLAGVETQYF	TGTGCCTGGAGTGTAGGACTAGCGGGAGTGGAGACCCAGTACTTC
16	-	TRBV27	-	TRBJ2-2	CASSTSRYKSTGELFF	TGTGCCAGCAGTACCTCCCGCTATAAATCCACCGGGGAGCTGTTTTTT
15	TRBD1	TRBV30	-	TRBJ1-3	CAWSWSGGGGNTIYF	TGTGCCTGGAGTTGGTCAGGGGGCGGTGGAAACACCATATATTTT
16	-	TRBV7-9	-	TRBJ1-2	CASSPVELRGSYGYTF	TGTGCCAGCAGCCCCGTGGAACTCCGGGGTTCTTATGGCTACACCTTC
17	TRBD2	TRBV7-9	few	TRBJ2-3	CASSLSPLAGSTDTQYF	TGTGCCAGCAGCTTGAGTCCCCTAGCGGGAAGCACAGATACGCAGTATTTT
12	-	TRBV11-2	-	TRBJ1-2	CASSPGKYGYTF	TGTGCCAGCAGCCCCGGGAAGTATGGCTACACCTTC
15	TRBD1	TRBV6-2/TRBV6-3	-	TRBJ2-3	CASSWGQGDTDTQYF	TGTGCCAGCAGCTGGGGACAGGGAGACACAGATACGCAGTATTTT
16	TRBD2	TRBV11-2	-	TRBJ2-1	CASSLLGGRSPNEQFF	TGTGCCAGCAGCTTATTAGGCGGGAGGTCTCCAAATGAGCAGTTCTTC
16	TRBD2	TRBV12-5	once	TRBJ2-1	CASGFGLAGGYNEQFF	TGTGCTAGTGGTTTTGGGCTAGCGGGAGGCTACAATGAGCAGTTCTTC
15	-	TRBV6-2/TRBV6-3	once	TRBJ1-5	CASSYETASNQPQHF	TGTGCCAGCAGTTACGAGACAGCTAGCAATCAGCCCCAGCATTTT
16	TRBD1	TRBV6-5	-	TRBJ1-4	CASSYHQTGSGEKLFF	TGTGCCAGCAGTTACCACCAGACAGGGAGTGGTGAAAAACTGTTTTTT
13	-	TRBV29-1	-	TRBJ2-2	CSVEDLGAGELFF	TGCAGCGTTGAAGATCTAGGAGCCGGGGAGCTGTTTTTT
14	TRBD1	TRBV29-1	-	TRBJ1-2	CSVDAYGTGYGYTF	TGCAGCGTTGACGCTTACGGGACAGGCTATGGCTACACCTTC
16	TRBD2	TRBV5-1	once	TRBJ2-1	CASSPEGTSGINEQFF	TGCGCCAGCAGCCCGGAGGGGACTAGCGGGATTAATGAGCAGTTCTTC
15	TRBD1	TRBV30	once	TRBJ1-5	CAWGQGMAGNQPQHF	TGTGCCTGGGGACAGGGCATGGCGGGCAATCAGCCCCAGCATTTT
14	-	TRBV5-6	few	TRBJ1-6	CASSLGSANPPLHF	TGTGCCAGCAGCTTGGGTTCAGCGAATCCACCCCTCCACTTT
14	-	TRBV6-6	-	TRBJ1-4	CASSYAGEGEKLFF	TGTGCCAGCAGTTACGCCGGGGAGGGGGAAAAACTGTTTTTT
15	TRBD1	TRBV10-2	-	TRBJ2-5	CASSNTGGRKVTQYF	TGCGCCAGCAGTAACACAGGGGGGCGGAAGGTAACCCAGTACTTC
13	-	TRBV12-3/TRBV12-4	-	TRBJ1-1	CASSLQGYTEAFF	TGTGCCAGCAGTTTGCAGGGATACACTGAAGCTTTCTTT
14	-	TRBV11-3	-	TRBJ2-1	CASSLLHSDNEQFF	TGTGCCAGCAGCTTATTACACAGTGACAATGAGCAGTTCTTC
13	-	TRBV25-1	-	TRBJ2-3	CASSQQGTDTQYF	TGTGCCAGCAGCCAACAGGGCACAGATACGCAGTATTTT
13	-	TRBV10-1	once	TRBJ2-2	CASSYVNTGELFF	TGCGCCAGCAGTTATGTTAACACCGGGGAGCTGTTTTTT
13	-	TRBV12-3/TRBV12-4	-	TRBJ2-5	CASSLGGWETQYF	TGTGCCAGCAGTTTGGGCGGGTGGGAGACCCAGTACTTC
14	TRBD2	TRBV4-3	-	TRBJ2-1	CASSQGTSRNEQFF	TGCGCCAGCAGCCAAGGGACTAGTCGGAATGAGCAGTTCTTC
13	-	TRBV3-1/TRBV3-2	-	TRBJ2-3	CASTLKSADTQYF	TGTGCCAGCACCTTAAAGAGCGCAGATACGCAGTATTTT
17	-	TRBV7-2	once	TRBJ1-2	CASSSEGGGFLNYGYTF	TGTGCCAGCAGCTCAGAGGGTGGGGGCTTCTTAAACTATGGCTACACCTTC
16	-	TRBV9	few	TRBJ2-3	CASSVGRSVLTDTQYF	TGTGCCAGCAGCGTAGGGAGGTCCGTCCTCACAGATACGCAGTATTTT
15	-	TRBV10-3	-	TRBJ2-1	CAIRGSAGTYNEQFF	TGTGCCATCAGGGGATCGGCAGGGACATACAATGAGCAGTTCTTC
14	TRBD1	TRBV30	-	TRBJ1-2	CAWNRGQVVEGYTF	TGTGCCTGGAACCGCGGACAGGTTGTAGAAGGCTACACCTTC
18	TRBD2	TRBV24-1	-	TRBJ2-3	CATSDPRLAGGFTDTQYF	TGTGCCACCAGTGATCCTCGACTAGCGGGAGGGTTCACAGATACGCAGTATTTT
14	-	TRBV9	once	TRBJ2-1	CASSVGHSYNEQFF	TGTGCCAGCAGCGTCGGACATTCCTACAATGAGCAGTTCTTC
13	-	TRBV18	-	TRBJ2-1	CASSPPSSIEQFF	TGTGCCAGCTCACCCCCATCTAGTATTGAGCAGTTCTTC
14	-	TRBV3-1/TRBV3-2	-	TRBJ2-2	CASSQLLDTGELFF	TGTGCCAGCAGCCAACTTCTAGACACCGGGGAGCTGTTTTTT
14	TRBD1	TRBV6-2/TRBV6-3	-	TRBJ1-2	CASSDPGQGNGYTF	TGTGCCAGCAGTGACCCGGGACAGGGGAACGGCTACACCTTC
14	-	TRBV6-6	-	TRBJ1-5	CASSLHAGPQPQHF	TGTGCCAGCAGTCTCCACGCAGGGCCTCAGCCCCAGCATTTT
11	-	TRBV11-3	few	TRBJ2-2	CASSLSGELFF	TGTGCCAGCAGCCTGTCTGGGGAGCTGTTTTTT
12	-	TRBV6-5	-	TRBJ2-2	CASSYEAGELFF	TGTGCCAGCAGCTACGAGGCGGGGGAGCTGTTTTTT
13	-	TRBV29-1	-	TRBJ1-1	CSVLPDSRTEAFF	TGCAGCGTCCTGCCGGACAGTAGAACTGAAGCTTTCTTT
15	TRBD1	TRBV5-5	-	TRBJ2-5	CASSTDRAMGETQYF	TGTGCCAGCAGCACCGACAGGGCGATGGGGGAGACCCAGTACTTC
14	-	TRBV18	-	TRBJ1-4	CASSPGATNEKLFF	TGTGCCAGCTCCCCAGGGGCGACTAATGAAAAACTGTTTTTT
14	TRBD2	TRBV5-1	-	TRBJ2-1	CASRSLAGGDEQFF	TGCGCCAGCAGGTCGCTAGCGGGAGGTGATGAGCAGTTCTTC
14	-	TRBV19	-	TRBJ2-1	CASSATQLVPEQFF	TGTGCCAGTAGTGCCACCCAACTAGTTCCTGAGCAGTTCTTC
15	-	TRBV10-2	-	TRBJ2-5	CASSESVARAETQYF	TGCGCCAGCAGTGAGTCGGTAGCCCGAGCGGAGACCCAGTACTTC
15	-	TRBV10-2	-	TRBJ2-1	CASRMVGAPYNEQFF	TGCGCCAGCAGAATGGTGGGAGCCCCCTACAATGAGCAGTTCTTC
16	-	TRBV21-1	-	TRBJ2-2	CASTSDRGPDTGELFF	TGTGCCAGCACTTCGGACAGGGGGCCGGACACCGGGGAGCTGTTTTTT
12	-	TRBV6-6	-	TRBJ2-5	CASSAPQETQYF	TGTGCCAGCAGCGCGCCGCAAGAGACCCAGTACTTC